This paragraph covers one T cell receptor beta chain sequence. This sample stems from a study of blood T cell repertoires in COVID-19. Turning to the study itself: Some COVID-19 samples were acute and others convalescent; all came from the United States, Italy and Spain. Nucleic acid was either cDNA or gDNA, and it came from T cells, B-cell-depleted T cells, or PBMCs.

Clinical history as reported by participants underpinned cohort assignment. The CDR3 is 13 residues long. Trimming pared 2 bases from V and 10 bases from J, leaving 14 bases between. Looked up from germline, CDR1 is MDHEN and CDR2 is SYDVKM. Source study methods: Amplification of reference gene primers provided the estimated nucleated cell counts. The repertoire was sequenced with immunoSEQ multiplex PCR; TCRdb's copy has only in-frame clones and lacks some. V, J and clone size derive from that table, while D and trimming were established from the DNA sequence. The data contain about 340,000 clones, 65% to 90% of them seen just once; the ten biggest clones take up around 4.2%.

The chain uses TRBV28 and TRBJ1-1; no clear D gene. This TCR was sampled from a woman in her forties with acute COVID-19. Sample: PBMCs or T cells enriched from blood (not recorded which). Here the CDR3 reads CASSLAGRRIAFF. In DNA, the CDR3 is TGTGCCAGCAGTTTAGCGGGAAGGCGAATAGCTTTCTTT.